A selection of T cell receptor beta chains follows, all from one sample in a study of cytomegalovirus exposure and HLA in healthy donors. Some clones are missing from TCRdb's copy, which holds only in-frame ones; the method was immunoSEQ multiplex PCR. The table includes approximately 150,000 clones, approximately 75% detected once. Sequencing used PBMCs. The receptors shown here come from a man under 40 in good health and CMV-seropositive. The CDR3 runs from the conserved cysteine through the conserved F or W. A D gene is named only where the DNA matches it firmly. Clone size is shown for a subset of rows, as once, few, many or a class of expanded clone.

NA TRBJ2-2 TRBV6-1 NA CASSELNWPPNTGELFF TGTGCCAGCAGTGAACTTAATTGGCCACCGAACACCGGGGAGCTGTTTTTT
few TRBJ1-3 TRBV6-1 NA CASSEAGGNSGNTIYF TGTGCCAGCAGTGAAGCCGGGGGTAACTCTGGAAACACCATATATTTT
NA TRBJ1-2 TRBV27 NA CASRLIQGGGGYTF TGTGCCAGCAGACTCATTCAGGGAGGAGGGGGCTACACCTTC
NA TRBJ2-7 TRBV27 TRBD2 CASSPLLAGRNYEQYF TGTGCCAGCAGTCCGCTACTAGCGGGGCGCAACTACGAGCAGTACTTC
NA TRBJ2-7 TRBV5-1 TRBD1 CASSLADRESSYEQYF TGCGCCAGCAGCTTGGCCGACAGGGAGAGCTCCTACGAGCAGTACTTC
once TRBJ1-5 TRBV2 NA CASSDSGNQPQHF TGTGCCAGCAGTGATAGTGGCAATCAGCCCCAGCATTTT
NA TRBJ2-1 TRBV5-1 TRBD2 CASSLDVRGSGGVQFF TGCGCCAGCAGCTTGGACGTTAGGGGTAGCGGGGGGGTTCAGTTCTTC
NA TRBJ2-5 TRBV28 NA CASSSGQQETQYF TGTGCCAGCAGCTCTGGGCAGCAAGAGACCCAGTACTTC
NA TRBJ2-3 TRBV10-3 TRBD1 CAISSGQGDTDTQYF TGTGCCATCAGTTCAGGCCAGGGGGACACAGATACGCAGTATTTT
NA TRBJ2-4 TRBV19 TRBD1 CASSGDRDPRNIQYF TGTGCCAGTAGTGGAGACAGGGACCCTCGAAACATTCAGTACTTC
NA TRBJ2-5 TRBV5-1 TRBD1 CASSPQGQGAETRYF TGCGCCAGCAGCCCCCAGGGACAGGGTGCAGAGACCCGGTACTTC
NA TRBJ2-1 TRBV6-5 NA CASSYSSYNEQFF TGTGCCAGCAGTTACTCATCGTACAATGAGCAGTTCTTC
few TRBJ1-3 TRBV6-5 TRBD1 CASSRDRDSGNTIYF TGTGCCAGCAGTCGGGACAGGGACTCTGGAAACACCATATATTTT
NA TRBJ1-1 TRBV13 NA CASSWHRAMNTEAFF TGTGCCAGCAGCTGGCACAGGGCCATGAACACTGAAGCTTTCTTT
few TRBJ2-7 TRBV7-9 TRBD1 CASSLGFGQGAYEQYF TGTGCCAGCAGCTTAGGGTTCGGGCAGGGGGCCTACGAGCAGTACTTC
few TRBJ1-6 TRBV7-6 TRBD1 CASSSQDRGYNSPLHF TGTGCCAGCAGCTCCCAAGACAGGGGCTATAATTCACCCCTCCACTTT